The 4 T cell receptor beta chains below come from one sample, sequenced in a study of human T cells and chemical hapten exposure. TCRdb re-called the RACE reads with MiXCR, one entry per CDR3 protein. This sample yields about 380,000 distinct CDR3 sequences, of which more than 4.5% are seen a single time; approximately 2.3% belongs to the top ten. Described time point: patch test 1, 2 weeks after DPC sensitization. Specified treatment: therapeutic diphenylcyclopropenone sensitization with weekly scalp DPC. The sequenced sample was whole blood, obtained in connection with sensitization to the hapten diphenylcyclopropenone (DPC). The receptors stem from a woman in her forties or fifties with alopecia areata. Some clones in this sample may be carry-over from other donors' samples.

This clonotype showed up just a few times. This chain joins TRBV28 and TRBJ2-2; D may match TRBD1 or TRBD2 (5 bases each). Germline V gene sequence: CDR1 MDHEN, CDR2 SYDVKM. V was shortened by 9 bases and J by 4 bases, with 12 bases between the two germline ends. The CDR3 contains 13 residues. Written as DNA, the CDR3 is TGTGCCAGTCAAGGGACCATCACCGGGGAGCTGTTTTTT. Translating it yields CASQGTITGELFF.

This clonotype was seen many times. This sequence joins TRBV13 and TRBJ2-1, with 9 bases fitting TRBD1. Germline-derived CDR1 and CDR2 are PRHDT and FYEKMQ (reference sequence). The CDR3 covers 14 residues. V lost 3 bases and J lost 9; bases outside the gene matches: 6. The CDR3 is CASSFGDREGEQFF. The CDR3 nucleotides are TGTGCCAGCAGCTTCGGGGACAGGGAGGGTGAGCAGTTCTTC. The complete variable domain, with remaining parts taken from reference TRBV13 and TRBJ2-1, reads AAGVIQSPRHLIKEKRETATLKCYPIPRHDTVYWYQQGPGQDPQFLISFYEKMQSDKGSIPDRFSAQQFSDYHSELNMSSLELGDSALYFCASSFGDREGEQFFGPGTRLTVL.

This clonotype has at least ten counts. The V call is TRBV6-1, the J call TRBJ1-1; no definite D call. This CDR3 has 11 residues. Germline V gene lookup returns CDR1 MNHNS and CDR2 SASEGT. Trimming shortened V by 6 bases and J by 6 bases, and 8 bases separated the two germline ends. The CDR3 sequence: CASRIQSEAFF. CDR3 DNA sequence: TGTGCCAGCAGGATTCAGTCTGAAGCTTTCTTT.

The sample holds many counts of this clonotype. The chain uses TRBV4-1 and TRBJ1-2, with D hard to call. The V end lost 0 bases, the J end lost 2 bases, and 7 bases lay between the germline ends. Germline assignment: CDR1 MGHRA and CDR2 YSYEKL. The CDR3 runs to 14 residues. CDR3 in amino acids: CASSQDGPNYGYTF. The CDR3 DNA sequence: TGCGCCAGCAGCCAAGACGGGCCGAACTATGGCTACACCTTC.